One and the same sample provided the 28 T cell receptor beta chains below, sequenced in a study of shared clonotypes between healthy human individuals. Only in-frame clones appear in the TCRdb table, and some are missing; sequencing was by immunoSEQ multiplex PCR. The repertoire holds 2 million to 3 million clones, with under 95% as singletons. Sequenced sample: naive CD4+ T cells from PBMCs. As for subset: CD45RA+ positively selected. All receptors come from a man aged 18 to 29 in good health. Some clones in this sample may be carry-over from other donors' samples.

The chain combines TRBV18 with TRBJ2-3, with TRBD2 identical over 11 bases. The junction had 6 bases not matched to a gene; V was cut back by 6 bases and J by 1 base. Germline CDR1 and CDR2: KGHSH and LQKENI. The CDR3 totals 16 residues. CDR3 coding DNA: TGTGCCAGCTCTCCTCAACTAGCGGGAGGCACAGATACGCAGTATTTT. Residues: CASSPQLAGGTDTQYF. The full variable domain, completed using reference TRBV18 and TRBJ2-3, is NAGVMQNPRHLVRRRGQEARLRCSPMKGHSHVYWYRQLPEEGLKFMVYLQKENIIDESGMPKERFSAEFPKEGPSILRIQQVVRGDSAAYFCASSPQLAGGTDTQYFGPGTRLTVL.

J is TRBJ1-4 and V is TRBV29-1, with a weak D call TRBD1 (6 bases). Per germline, CDR1 SQVTM and CDR2 ANQGSEA. This CDR3 has 14 residues. V lost 5 bases and J lost 8, with 18 bases in between. As DNA, the CDR3 is TGCAGCGTTTGGGCACAGGGCAAAGGCGAAAAACTGTTTTTT. Encoded protein: CSVWAQGKGEKLFF.

This chain joins TRBV1 and TRBJ1-2. TRBV1 is shown as a pseudogene. This CDR3 has 16 residues. CDR3 protein: CTSRKVVVRKTYGYTF. CDR3 nucleotide sequence: TGCACCAGCAGAAAAGTTGTTGTGCGAAAGACCTATGGCTACACCTTC.

The chain employs TRBV6-5 and TRBJ2-7; D might be TRBD2 (6 bases). V lost 6 bases to trimming and J lost 5 bases, with 17 bases between them. CDR3 length: 14 amino acids. Germline CDR1 MNHEY, CDR2 SVGAGI. The CDR3 DNA follows: TGTGCCAGCAGAGGGACGGGGGACGGAGACGAGCAGTACTTC. Translated: CASRGTGDGDEQYF.

Turning to this clone: This sample also contains other DNA sequences that code for the same CDR3. The chain combines TRBV28 with TRBJ1-2; D not resolved. V shed 6 bases and J shed 0 bases, with 5 bases lying between them. CDR1 and CDR2 (germline): MDHEN, SYDVKM. The CDR3 is 12 amino acids. CDR3 nucleotides: TGTGCCAGCAGACGGGCTAACTATGGCTACACCTTC. Amino acid sequence: CASRRANYGYTF.

This chain connects TRBV2 to TRBJ2-2; D is tentatively TRBD1 or TRBD2 (6 bases each). Between the trimmed V and J ends, which lost 11 bases and 4 bases, there was a span of 14 bases. The germline V gene encodes CDR1 SNHLY and CDR2 FYNNEI. This CDR3 is built from 13 residues. CDR3 in DNA: TGTGCCGGGAGGACAGAACCCACCGGGGAGCTGTTTTTT. Translating it yields CAGRTEPTGELFF.

The V gene is TRBV6-6, the J gene TRBJ2-3, with D unclear. The V end lost 4 bases, the J end lost 2 bases, and 10 bases lay between the germline ends. The germline CDR1 and CDR2 sequences are MNHNY and SVGAGI (reference sequence). This CDR3 has 14 residues. The CDR3 nucleotides read TGTGCCAGCAGTTCCCCCCCCAACACAGATACGCAGTATTTT. Protein sequence: CASSSPPNTDTQYF.

V is TRBV7-2 and J is TRBJ2-7; 9 nucleotides align to TRBD1. This CDR3 contains 16 residues. Trimming removed 3 bases from V and 6 bases from J; junction bases left unmatched: 12. Germline-derived CDR1 and CDR2 are SGHTA and FQGNSA. Written as DNA, the CDR3 is TGTGCCAGCAGCTTCGGACAGGGGAACCCCAATCGCGAGCAGTACTTC. Protein sequence: CASSFGQGNPNREQYF.

The V and J genes are TRBV19 and TRBJ2-2; 9 positions match TRBD1. This CDR3 region has 17 residues. The ends lost 4 bases at V and 4 bases at J; junction bases unmatched: 10. CDR1 is LNHDA and CDR2 is SQIVND in the germline V gene (reference sequence). In nucleotides, the CDR3 is TGTGCCAGTAGTAGTTCACAGGGGGCAGTAGGCACCGGGGAGCTGTTTTTT. The encoded protein is CASSSSQGAVGTGELFF.

V gene TRBV10-3 combines with J gene TRBJ2-7, with 9 bases aligning to TRBD1. This CDR3 is 14 amino acids long. Germline loops: CDR1 ENHRY, CDR2 SYGVKD. With 0 bases clipped from V and 5 bases from J, the junction kept 2 bases outside the gene matches. CDR3 in DNA: TGTGCCATCAGTGAGTCCGGGACAGGGAACGAGCAGTACTTC. It yields the protein CAISESGTGNEQYF.

The CDR3 DNA follows: TGTGCCAGCAGGGTGACCGGGACTAGTGACACAGATACGCAGTATTTT. Amino acid sequence: CASRVTGTSDTDTQYF. The V call is TRBV7-3, the J call TRBJ2-3; 8 bases align to TRBD2. Germline CDR1 and CDR2: SGHTA and FQGTGA. J lost 2 bases, V lost 6 bases, and 10 bases had no gene match. There are 16 residues in the CDR3.

The genes are TRBV14 and TRBJ2-1; 8 bases match TRBD1. This CDR3 is 14 amino acids long. The germline V gene has CDR1 SGHDN and CDR2 FVKESK. The ends lost 0 bases at V and 6 bases at J; junction bases unmatched: 1. In DNA, the CDR3 is TGTGCCAGCAGCCAAGAGGGACAGGTCAATGAGCAGTTCTTC. Amino acids: CASSQEGQVNEQFF.

The V and J genes are TRBV7-9 and TRBJ2-7; a weak D match, TRBD2 (6 bases). The CDR3 covers 18 residues. Germline CDR1 reads SEHNR; CDR2 reads FQNEAQ (reference sequence). Trimming took off 1 base at V and 4 bases at J, with 23 bases between the two ends. The CDR3 reads CASSLVPLTSGSSYEQYF. As DNA, the CDR3 is TGTGCCAGCAGCTTAGTTCCTCTCACAAGCGGGTCTTCGTACGAGCAGTACTTC.

The CDR3 region has the DNA TGTGCCAGCAGCTTAGACTCAGCGGGAGGCACAGATACGCAGTATTTT. Its translation is CASSLDSAGGTDTQYF. The chain joins TRBV11-3 to TRBJ2-3; 8 bases line up with TRBD2. This CDR3 has 16 amino acids. The junction had 3 bases not matched to a gene; V was cut back by 0 bases and J by 1 base. Looked up from germline, CDR1 is SGHNT and CDR2 is YENEEA. Variable domain in full (rest from reference TRBV11-3 and TRBJ2-3): EAGVVQSPRYKIIEKKQPVAFWCNPISGHNTLYWYLQNLGQGPELLIRYENEEAVDDSQLPKDRFSAERLKGVDSTLKIQPAELGDSAVYLCASSLDSAGGTDTQYFGPGTRLTVL.

This chain joins TRBV5-1 and TRBJ2-3, with D unclear. Germline V CDR1 and CDR2: SGHRS, YFSETQ. The CDR3 contains 14 residues. Deletions cut 5 bases from V and 2 bases from J, with 12 bases between. CDR3 DNA sequence: TGCGCCAGCAGGTTCCTCGTCCTCACAGATACGCAGTATTTT. Translating gives CASRFLVLTDTQYF. Complete variable domain (other parts from reference TRBV5-1 and TRBJ2-3): KAGVTQTPRYLIKTRGQQVTLSCSPISGHRSVSWYQQTPGQGLQFLFEYFSETQRNKGNFPGRFSGRQFSNSRSEMNVSTLELGDSALYLCASRFLVLTDTQYFGPGTRLTVL.

This clone showed up just once. The CDR3 loop is CASSLYPGQGSYEQYF. CDR3 DNA: TGCGCCAGCAGCTTGTACCCGGGACAGGGCTCCTACGAGCAGTACTTC. The V and J genes are TRBV5-1 and TRBJ2-7; 9 bases agree with TRBD1. In germline, CDR1 is SGHRS, CDR2 YFSETQ. The CDR3 totals 16 residues. With 1 base clipped from V and 0 bases from J, the junction kept 5 bases outside the gene matches.

V is TRBV7-2 and J is TRBJ1-2; the D is unclear. This CDR3 has 15 residues. The V gene lost 2 bases and the J gene lost 0 bases, with 10 bases spanning the gap. Germline values: CDR1 SGHTA, CDR2 FQGNSA. CDR3 sequence (DNA): TGTGCCAGCAGCTTAAGGGCAGATCCTAACTATGGCTACACCTTC. It yields the protein CASSLRADPNYGYTF.

Here the CDR3 DNA reads TGTGCCAGTAGTAGTGGACGGGCCTGGGAGCAGTACTTC. This codes for CASSSGRAWEQYF. The chain uses TRBV19 and TRBJ2-7; D gene ambiguous. V was trimmed by 4 bases and J by 7 bases, leaving 14 bases between them. The CDR3 consists of 13 residues. Germline CDR1 is LNHDA and CDR2 is SQIVND (reference sequence).

V is TRBV6-1 and J is TRBJ2-7; 13 bases agree with TRBD2. Germline CDR1 MNHNS, CDR2 SASEGT. V was pared by 3 bases and J by 4 bases, with 6 bases of the junction left unmatched. The CDR3 extends over 16 amino acids. For the CDR3, the DNA is TGTGCCAGCAGTGAGCCGGGACTAGCGGGGAAATACGAGCAGTACTTC. Its protein product is CASSEPGLAGKYEQYF.

The rearrangement uses TRBV6-1 and TRBJ1-2; the match to TRBD1 covers 8 bases. This CDR3 comprises 14 residues. The ends lost 4 bases at V and 4 bases at J; junction bases unmatched: 5. Germline V gene lookup returns CDR1 MNHNS and CDR2 SASEGT. The CDR3 coding sequence is TGTGCCAGCAGTGGACAGGGGAATAGCTATGGCTACACCTTC. Protein product: CASSGQGNSYGYTF.

In nucleotides, the CDR3 is TGCGCCAGCAGCCAAATCGGGGTGGAGCAGTACTTC. Amino acid sequence: CASSQIGVEQYF. V is TRBV4-1 and J is TRBJ2-7; a possible D gene is TRBD2 (5 bases). Germline V gene lookup returns CDR1 MGHRA and CDR2 YSYEKL. The V end was cut by 2 bases, the J end by 7 bases, with 9 bases between. There are 12 residues in the CDR3.

This clone was seen only once. The rearrangement joins TRBV11-3 to TRBJ2-1; 11 bases map to TRBD2. The germline V gene encodes CDR1 SGHNT and CDR2 YENEEA. This CDR3 has 16 amino acids. V lost 4 bases and J lost 9; bases outside the gene matches: 11. CDR3 in amino acids: CASSSVAGGPLGEQFF. CDR3 nucleotides: TGTGCCAGCAGCTCAGTAGCGGGAGGGCCTTTAGGTGAGCAGTTCTTC.

This clone was seen just once. The chain carries TRBV9 and TRBJ2-2, with TRBD1 identical over 8 bases. Trimming removed 4 bases from V and 4 bases from J; junction bases left unmatched: 6. Germline V gene sequence: CDR1 SGDLS, CDR2 YYNGEE. The CDR3 contains 15 residues. In nucleotides, the CDR3 is TGTGCCAGCAGCTTTGGACAGGGAGGCACCGGGGAGCTGTTTTTT. It translates to CASSFGQGGTGELFF.

With regard to this clone: This specimen includes other DNA sequences encoding the same CDR3. CDR3 loop: CASSVGQSSYEQYF. CDR3 DNA: TGTGCCAGCAGCGTAGGGCAGAGCTCCTACGAGCAGTACTTC. The chain joins TRBV9 to TRBJ2-7; D unclear. Trimming took 0 bases from V and 0 from J, leaving 7 bases between them. Germline CDR1 SGDLS, CDR2 YYNGEE. The CDR3 contains 14 residues.

This clone was detected a few times. V gene TRBV30 combines with J gene TRBJ1-3; tentatively, D is TRBD1 (6 bases). This CDR3 is 13 amino acids long. V lost 5 bases and J lost 0, with 8 bases in between. Germline CDR1 is GTSNPN and CDR2 is SVGIG (reference sequence). The DNA for the CDR3 is TGTGCCTGGGGACAGACCTCTGGAAACACCATATATTTT. Translating gives CAWGQTSGNTIYF.

This clone was seen a single time. The V and J genes are TRBV11-3 and TRBJ1-5; 7 bases map to TRBD1. The CDR3 sequence is 15 residues long. With 9 bases clipped from V and 1 base from J, the junction kept 9 bases outside the gene matches. Germline assignment: CDR1 SGHNT and CDR2 YENEEA. CDR3 DNA: TGTGCCAGACGCAGGGACAGCTTAAGCAATCAGCCCCAGCATTTT. The encoded protein is CARRRDSLSNQPQHF.

This chain uses TRBV18 with TRBJ1-4, with D uncertain. The V end lost 2 bases, the J end lost 3 bases, and 13 bases lay between the germline ends. This CDR3 is 16 amino acids long. Germline V gene data show CDR1 as KGHSH and CDR2 as LQKENI. The CDR3 DNA sequence: TGTGCCAGCTCACCAGATAAGGAGCGACCTAATGAAAAACTGTTTTTT. Translated, it gives CASSPDKERPNEKLFF.

The V gene is TRBV29-1, the J gene TRBJ2-7; TRBD2 aligns across 13 bases. V lost 7 bases and J lost 7; bases outside the gene matches: 13. Germline V gene data show CDR1 as SQVTM and CDR2 as ANQGSEA. The CDR3 length is 15 residues. This chain's CDR3 is CSASGLAGLTMEQYF. The DNA for the CDR3 is TGCAGCGCCTCGGGACTAGCGGGACTCACGATGGAGCAGTACTTC.